The sequence of this TCR beta chain was determined in a study of response to subunit inactivated influenza vaccine. One entry per CDR3 protein, called by TCRdb with MiXCR from the RT-PCR reads. The sample has hundreds of thousands of distinct CDR3 sequences, about 20% seen once. This clonotype was seen at least ten times. What it recognizes is unknown. General study points: Authors proposed each seasonal influenza vaccination draws in few new T cells.

The sample in question was PBMCs from blood, obtained approximately 20 months after vaccination. This clonotype was obtained from a man in his fifties or sixties who received an inactivated influenza vaccine.

In DNA form, the CDR3 reads TGTGCCAGCAGCTCCATCCGGGACAGGCTCACCGGGGAGCTGTTTTTT. Translating gives CASSSIRDRLTGELFF. This rearrangement joins TRBV11-2 to TRBJ2-2; 8 bases fit TRBD1. The J segment lost 4 bases and the V segment lost 4 bases, leaving 8 bases of the junction unmatched. The CDR3 contains 16 residues. Germline CDR1 is SGHAT and CDR2 is FQNNGV.